Described below is a single T cell receptor beta chain sequence and its context. The antigen remains unidentified. The sample originates from a study of vaccination and CD4 T cells after COVID-19. The wider study: Participants were vaccinated with two doses, given as either BNT162b2 or mRNA-1273 vaccine.

CDR3 length: 17 residues. Per the germline V gene, CDR1 is MDHEN and CDR2 is SYDVKM. Trimming took 9 bases from V and 4 from J, leaving 22 bases between them. Specified treatment: 10-day PBMC culture with coronavirus spike peptide pools or control peptides (ViraFEST assay). ViraFEST stimulated the growth of antigen-specific T cells using peptide pools and subsequently profiled their TCRs by sequencing. Study outcomes and limitations: It was observed that, in convalescent patients, a median about 86% of reactive clones arose only post-vaccination.

An Oncomine TCR Beta short-read assay was used to sequence the DNA from cultured CD4+ T cells. Via MiXCR, TCRdb re-called the PCR reads, giving one row per CDR3 protein. Of 15,000 to 20,000 distinct CDR3 sequences in the sample, 45% to 50% were seen once. The chain uses TRBV28 and TRBJ1-6; D is undetermined. The receptor comes from a human donor who had recovered from COVID-19. What was sequenced was CD4+ T cells from blood, cultured in vitro. In nucleotides, the CDR3 is TGTGCCAGTAAACTGGTCTCGATCATTGCGTATAATTCACCCCTCCACTTT. It is translated as CASKLVSIIAYNSPLHF. The variable domain in full, completed from reference TRBV28 and TRBJ1-6, reads DVKVTQSSRYLVKRTGEKVFLECVQDMDHENMFWYRQDPGLGLRLIYFSYDVKMKEKGDIPEGYSVSREKKERFSLILESASTNQTSMYLCASKLVSIIAYNSPLHFGNGTRLTVT.